This T cell receptor (beta chain) was captured by sequencing in a study of blood T cells in healthy people across ages (dated by TCRdb to between 2014 and 2016). Some background on the complete study: In model experiments, roughly one uniquely barcoded TCR beta cDNA molecule per two T cells was captured by template switching. Age-related changes in TCR beta repertoire diversity were measured in the study by deep sequencing normalized with unique cDNA molecular identifiers. The donors were divided into four age groups: young (average approximately 15 years), middle-aged (about 41), aged (around 67) and long-lived (roughly 82). Donors of different ages were randomly distributed across sequencing lanes to avoid experimental bias. Using the same blood draw, the study looked at two additional independent replicas of 1 million unique cDNA reads for two donors, one aged 18 to 30 and the other aged 80 or older.

Broader findings and caveats from the paper: The CMV infection status of donors was not known, potentially confounding age-related changes in expanded clonotypes. Bulk unsorted PBMC profiling prevented conclusive comparison of naive and antigen-experienced compartments. As age increased, observed TCR beta diversity per million T cells dropped in a roughly linear way, and a significant reduction was already evident by age around 41. The percentage of naive T cells measured by flow cytometry correlated strongly with observed TCR beta diversity. Estimates of total diversity based on one million sequenced T cells were considered lower bounds and underestimates. The long-lived group showed more naive CD4+ T cells, fewer expanded clones and increased TCR diversity than the aged group, suggesting age selection.

The donors were about 40 Caucasian individuals from Russia, aged roughly 6 to 95 years, who were systemically healthy. About 10 milliliters of peripheral blood were collected from each donor into EDTA-treated Vacutainer tubes. Ficoll-Paque density-gradient centrifugation was used to isolate PBMCs, with at least 7 million per sample. Trizol reagent was used to extract total RNA from the PBMCs, yielding at least 5 micrograms per sample. For every donor, flow cytometry on a PBMC aliquot measured the percentage of naive CD45RAhigh/CD27high T cells. Libraries were constructed by 5' RACE. The second PCR ran for roughly 7 to 11 cycles and used a J-beta primer mix along with a sample-barcoded 5' primer. Each TCR beta cDNA molecule received a unique molecular identifier from a template-switch 5' adaptor carrying 12 random nucleotides. Each sample yielded at least 2.5 million CDR3-containing paired-end reads. The Mint cDNA synthesis kit, primed by a TRBC-specific oligonucleotide, was used to synthesize first-strand cDNA from all RNA. Following uracil-DNA glycosylase treatment, a first 18-cycle PCR with universal primers M1SS and BC2_uni_R was performed on all cDNA. Turning to the authors' computational methods: For normalization, 1 million high-quality reads were randomly selected from each sample, with every read carrying a distinct molecular identifier. Instead of being binned into consensus sequences, reads with shared molecular identifiers were discarded. MiTCR, run with a Q25 quality threshold and the strictest error-elimination algorithm, handled CDR3 identification, clonotype clustering and error correction. A nonparametric unseen species model with Euler transformation was used to estimate a lower bound on total TCR beta diversity. Using fastp at Q25 and MiXCR, TCRdb reprocessed the public reads and kept productive beta chains. Every CDR3 protein is listed once, alongside the most common genes and DNA of its rows. These V and J calls are TCRdb output, not the study's own analysis. Counted in this sample were around 2 million distinct CDR3 sequences; 39% of them appeared once. The ten largest clones take up more than 20% of the sample.

In regard to this clonotype: Its antigen is not yet known. The sample holds no much larger clone one base away, and base qualities are not on file.

V gives up 3 bases and J gives up 3 bases, and the segment between their germline ends measures 6 bases. The CDR3 measures 12 amino acids from cysteine to phenylalanine. The only DNA kept is the CDR3, 36 bases in frame from the first base. The germline V gene (reference sequence) supplies CDR1 DFQATT and CDR2 SNEGSKA. Sequenced: blood. This chain is built from TRBV20-1 and TRBJ1-5; the D gene assignment is ambiguous. The clonotype comes from a human donor in good health. The nucleotides read TGCAGTGCTAGTCAAATCAATCAGCCCCAGCATTTT. It is translated as CSASQINQPQHF.